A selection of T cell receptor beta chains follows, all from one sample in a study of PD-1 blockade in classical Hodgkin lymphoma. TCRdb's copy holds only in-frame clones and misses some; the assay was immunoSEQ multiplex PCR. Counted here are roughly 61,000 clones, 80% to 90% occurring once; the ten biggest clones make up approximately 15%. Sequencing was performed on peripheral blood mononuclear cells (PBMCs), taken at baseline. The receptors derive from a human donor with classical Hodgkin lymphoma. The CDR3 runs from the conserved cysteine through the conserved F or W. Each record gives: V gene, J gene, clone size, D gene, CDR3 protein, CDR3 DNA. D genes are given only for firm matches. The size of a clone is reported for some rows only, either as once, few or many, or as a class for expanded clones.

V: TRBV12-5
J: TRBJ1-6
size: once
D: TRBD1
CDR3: CASGLTTGGNSPLHF
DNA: TGTGCTAGTGGTTTGACGACAGGGGGTAATTCACCCCTCCACTTT

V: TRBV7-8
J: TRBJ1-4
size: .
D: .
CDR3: CASSSRWAENEKLFF
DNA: TGTGCCAGCAGCTCGAGGTGGGCAGAGAATGAAAAACTGTTTTTT

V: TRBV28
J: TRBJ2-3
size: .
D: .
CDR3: CASSPNGTPYYF
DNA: TGTGCCAGCAGCCCAAACGGGACCCCTTACTATTTT

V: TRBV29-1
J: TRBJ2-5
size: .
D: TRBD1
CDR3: CSVNGQGVETQYF
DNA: TGCAGCGTTAACGGACAGGGGGTGGAGACCCAGTACTTC

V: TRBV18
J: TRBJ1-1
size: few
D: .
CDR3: CASSPRTSNTEAFF
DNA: TGTGCCAGCTCACCACGGACCTCGAACACTGAAGCTTTCTTT

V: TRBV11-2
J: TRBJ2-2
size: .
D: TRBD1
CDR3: CASSAQGAGELFF
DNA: TGTGCCAGCAGCGCGCAGGGGGCCGGGGAGCTGTTTTTT

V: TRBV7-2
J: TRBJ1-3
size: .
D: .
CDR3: CASSGGLSSGNTIYF
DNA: TGTGCCAGCAGCGGTGGGCTGAGCTCTGGAAACACCATATATTTT

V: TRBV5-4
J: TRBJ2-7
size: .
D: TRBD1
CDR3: CASSWDGTAEEQYF
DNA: TGTGCCAGCAGCTGGGATGGGACAGCAGAAGAGCAGTACTTC

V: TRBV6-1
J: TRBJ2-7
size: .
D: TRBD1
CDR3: CASSASDRVITYEQYF
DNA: TGTGCCAGCAGTGCCTCGGACAGGGTAATCACCTACGAGCAGTACTTC

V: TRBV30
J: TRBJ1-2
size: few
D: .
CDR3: CAWIRGHGYTF
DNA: TGTGCCTGGATTCGGGGTCATGGCTACACCTTC

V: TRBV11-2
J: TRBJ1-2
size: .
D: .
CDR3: CASSPLYSPRYGYTF
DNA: TGTGCCAGCAGCCCCCTCTATTCCCCCAGATATGGCTACACCTTC

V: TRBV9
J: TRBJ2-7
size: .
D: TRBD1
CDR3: CASSVGGQAGIRYF
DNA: TGTGCCAGCAGCGTAGGGGGACAGGCGGGCATCCGGTACTTC

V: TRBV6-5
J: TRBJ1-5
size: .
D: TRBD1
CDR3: CASSPTGGSNQPQHF
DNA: TGTGCCAGCAGTCCGACAGGGGGAAGCAATCAGCCCCAGCATTTT

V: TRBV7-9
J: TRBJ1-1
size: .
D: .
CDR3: CASSLADLEAFF
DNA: TGTGCCAGCAGCTTAGCCGACCTTGAAGCTTTCTTT

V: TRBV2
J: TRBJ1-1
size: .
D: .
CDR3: CASRGGGTEAFF
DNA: TGTGCCAGCAGGGGGGGTGGCACTGAAGCTTTCTTT

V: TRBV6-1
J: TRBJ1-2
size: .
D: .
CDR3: CASTTGIDGYTF
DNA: TGTGCCAGCACCACGGGGATCGATGGCTACACCTTC

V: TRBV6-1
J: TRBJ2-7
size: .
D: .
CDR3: CASSPGRFLGEQYF
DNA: TGTGCCAGCAGTCCGGGACGCTTTTTGGGCGAGCAGTACTTC